This T cell receptor beta chain was recovered during a study of graft-versus-host responses after intestinal transplantation. The overall study: Recipients were all induced with anti-thymocyte globulin, then given tacrolimus and steroids for 3 to 4 years. Overall study results and limits: Patients with graft-donor T cell macrochimerism had high graft-versus-host to host-versus-graft clonal ratios in allografts.

Profiling relied on immunoSEQ multiplex PCR, and the TCRdb table lists in-frame clones only, not all of them. The table has about 89,000 clones, about 95% seen once. Points on this clone: Its target is unknown.

V was pared by 6 bases and J by 7 bases, with 13 bases between. Germline values: CDR1 SNHLY, CDR2 FYNNEI. The CDR3 runs 13 residues. Sequencing was performed on unstimulated CD4+ T cells sorted from spleen or lymph node cells, taken before transplant. This TCR derives from a human donor who was the organ donor for an intestinal transplant. This rearrangement joins TRBV2 to TRBJ1-3, with D tentatively TRBD1 (5 bases). The CDR3 DNA follows: TGTGCCAGCAGCCTGGACATCGCGAACACCATATATTTT. This translates into CASSLDIANTIYF.